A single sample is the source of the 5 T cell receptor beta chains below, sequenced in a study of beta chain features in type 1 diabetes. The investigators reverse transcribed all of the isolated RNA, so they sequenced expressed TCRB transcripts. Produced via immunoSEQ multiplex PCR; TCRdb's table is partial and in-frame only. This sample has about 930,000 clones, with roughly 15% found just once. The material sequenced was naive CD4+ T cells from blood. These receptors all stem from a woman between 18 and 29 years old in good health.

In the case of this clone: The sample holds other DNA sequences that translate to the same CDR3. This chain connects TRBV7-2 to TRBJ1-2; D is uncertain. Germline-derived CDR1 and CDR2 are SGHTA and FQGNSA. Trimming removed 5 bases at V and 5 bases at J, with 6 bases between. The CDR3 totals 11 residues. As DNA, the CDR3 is TGTGCCAGCAGCCCCCGGTATGGCTACACCTTC. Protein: CASSPRYGYTF.

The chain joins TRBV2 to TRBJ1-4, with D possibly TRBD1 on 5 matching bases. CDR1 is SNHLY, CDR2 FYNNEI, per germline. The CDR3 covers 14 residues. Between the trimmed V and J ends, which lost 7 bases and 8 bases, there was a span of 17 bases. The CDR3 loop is CASNRVGVGEKLFF. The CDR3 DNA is TGTGCCAGCAATCGGGTAGGGGTTGGGGAAAAACTGTTTTTT.

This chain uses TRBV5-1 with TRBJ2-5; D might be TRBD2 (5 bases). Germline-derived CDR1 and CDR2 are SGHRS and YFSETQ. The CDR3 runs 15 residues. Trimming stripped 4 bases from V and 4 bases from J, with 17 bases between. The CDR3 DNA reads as TGCGCCAGCAGCCCAGCCGCGGGCTCCGGAGAGACCCAGTACTTC. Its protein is CASSPAAGSGETQYF.

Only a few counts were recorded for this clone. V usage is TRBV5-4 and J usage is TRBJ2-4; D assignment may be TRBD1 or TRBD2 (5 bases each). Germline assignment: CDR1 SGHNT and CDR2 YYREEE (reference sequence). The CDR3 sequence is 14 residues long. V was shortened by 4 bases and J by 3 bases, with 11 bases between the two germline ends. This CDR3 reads CASSQRGDKNIQYF. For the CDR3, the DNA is TGTGCCAGCAGCCAGCGAGGGGACAAAAACATTCAGTACTTC.

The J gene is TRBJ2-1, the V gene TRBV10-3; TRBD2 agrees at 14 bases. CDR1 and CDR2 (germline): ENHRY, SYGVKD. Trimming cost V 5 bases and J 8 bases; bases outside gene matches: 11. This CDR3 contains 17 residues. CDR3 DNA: TGTGCCATCAGTCCCTCCCGGGGACTAGCGGGAGCCGATGAGCAGTTCTTC. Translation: CAISPSRGLAGADEQFF.